Presented here are 21 T cell receptor beta chains from one specimen sequenced in a study of response to subunit inactivated influenza vaccine. A single record per CDR3 protein comes from TCRdb applying MiXCR to the RT-PCR reads. The repertoire holds more than 700,000 distinct CDR3 sequences, with 21% as singletons. Material: PBMCs from blood, obtained roughly 5 days after vaccination. The receptors originated from a man aged 45 to 65 who received an inactivated influenza vaccine.

The J gene is TRBJ2-5, the V gene TRBV9, with TRBD2 as a possible D gene (6 bases). The CDR3 totals 17 residues. Germline V gives CDR1 SGDLS, CDR2 YYNGEE. Trimming cost V 0 bases and J 5 bases, with 20 bases left between them. The DNA for the CDR3 is TGTGCCAGCAGCGTAGAGGCTGGAGGACCAGGAGGGGAGACCCAGTACTTC. Its translation is CASSVEAGGPGGETQYF.

This clonotype showed up just a few times. The CDR3 here is CASSLPQGGSSYEQYF. The CDR3 DNA is TGCGCCAGCAGCTTGCCACAGGGAGGGAGCTCCTACGAGCAGTACTTC. The chain joins TRBV5-1 to TRBJ2-7; D may be TRBD2 (7 bases). Germline V gives CDR1 SGHRS, CDR2 YFSETQ. Trimming removed 1 base at V and 0 bases at J, with 14 bases between. The CDR3 extends over 16 amino acids. Together with reference TRBV5-1 and TRBJ2-7, the CDR3 gives the full variable domain: KAGVTQTPRYLIKTRGQQVTLSCSPISGHRSVSWYQQTPGQGLQFLFEYFSETQRNKGNFPGRFSGRQFSNSRSEMNVSTLELGDSALYLCASSLPQGGSSYEQYFGPGTRLTVT.

This sequence joins TRBV7-2 and TRBJ2-7; D remains ambiguous. Trimming removed 2 bases from V and 4 bases from J, with 12 bases in between. The CDR3 length is 14 residues. Germline values: CDR1 SGHTA, CDR2 FQGNSA. CDR3 amino acids: CASSLMGVGYEQYF. DNA for the CDR3: TGTGCCAGCAGCTTAATGGGTGTAGGATACGAGCAGTACTTC. Variable domain in full (rest from reference TRBV7-2 and TRBJ2-7): GAGVSQSPSNKVTEKGKDVELRCDPISGHTALYWYRQSLGQGLEFLIYFQGNSAPDKSGLPSDRFSAERTGGSVSTLTIQRTQQEDSAVYLCASSLMGVGYEQYFGPGTRLTVT.

The chain has TRBV6-5 and TRBJ2-5, with D perhaps matching TRBD1 or TRBD2 (5 bases each). Looked up from germline, CDR1 is MNHEY and CDR2 is SVGAGI. V lost 6 bases and J lost 2, with 16 bases in between. This CDR3 is 15 amino acids long. The CDR3 sequence: CASSYEGRSQETQYF. The CDR3 bases are TGTGCCAGCAGCTACGAGGGACGGAGTCAAGAGACCCAGTACTTC.

V gene TRBV6-1 combines with J gene TRBJ1-6, with 7 bases lining up with TRBD1. V was pared by 9 bases and J by 3 bases, with 2 bases of the junction left unmatched. The CDR3 is made up of 13 amino acids. CDR1 is MNHNS and CDR2 is SASEGT in the germline V gene. The CDR3 is CASRDSYNSPLHF. CDR3 coding DNA: TGTGCCAGTCGGGACAGCTATAATTCACCCCTCCACTTT.

The rearrangement links TRBV6-5 to TRBJ1-5; 7 bases fit TRBD1. The germline CDR1 and CDR2 sequences are MNHEY and SVGAGI. The J segment lost 9 bases and the V segment lost 5 bases, leaving 10 bases of the junction unmatched. There are 14 residues in the CDR3. The CDR3 protein is CASSTTPGGRPQHF. The CDR3 DNA sequence: TGTGCCAGCAGTACTACCCCAGGGGGTCGGCCCCAGCATTTT.

The chain is built from TRBV4-1 and TRBJ2-1; TRBD2 matches at 7 bases. There are 13 residues in the CDR3. CDR1 is MGHRA and CDR2 is YSYEKL in the germline V gene. Trimming removed 3 bases from V and 12 bases from J; junction bases left unmatched: 8. For the CDR3, the DNA is TGCGCCAGCAGCCAGGGGAGCGGGGCCCCGCAGTTCTTC. It is translated as CASSQGSGAPQFF.

This clonotype was observed a few times. The V gene is TRBV7-9, the J gene TRBJ1-2; D remains ambiguous. This CDR3 spans 14 amino acids. The ends were cut back, 1 base at V and 4 bases at J, with 10 bases in the middle. Germline-derived CDR1 and CDR2 are SEHNR and FQNEAQ (reference sequence). The CDR3 loop is CASSLGALGYGYTF. CDR3 nucleotide sequence: TGTGCCAGCAGCTTAGGGGCCTTGGGCTATGGCTACACCTTC.

The sample holds a few counts of this clonotype. The chain employs TRBV12-3 or TRBV12-4 and TRBJ2-2; the D gene is possibly TRBD1 (6 bases). V was pared by 6 bases and J by 0 bases, with 11 bases between. The CDR3 has 15 amino acids. This CDR3 is CASRPGHPNTGELFF. The CDR3 DNA sequence: TGTGCCAGCAGACCGGGACATCCGAACACCGGGGAGCTGTTTTTT.

On this clonotype: A much larger clonotype is one base distant, so this may be a read error. The chain couples TRBV6-1 to TRBJ2-7; D may be TRBD1 or TRBD2 (5 bases each). This CDR3 contains 14 residues. The V end was cut by 6 bases, the J end by 0 bases, with 12 bases between. CDR1 is MNHNS, CDR2 SASEGT, per germline. The CDR3 reads CASSRGLSSYEQYF. For the CDR3, the DNA is TGTGCCAGCAGCCGGGGCTTGAGCTCCTACGAGCAGTACTTC.

This clonotype appeared many times. V usage is TRBV5-5 and J usage is TRBJ2-3; D might be TRBD2 (6 bases). This CDR3 has 13 residues. The germline CDR1 and CDR2 sequences are SGHKS and YYEKEE (reference sequence). V lost 4 bases and J lost 1, with 7 bases in between. The CDR3 loop is CASSVAGTDTQYF. Written as DNA, the CDR3 is TGTGCCAGCAGCGTAGCGGGCACAGATACGCAGTATTTT.

V and J are TRBV5-1 and TRBJ2-3; tentatively, D is TRBD1 (5 bases). V lost 3 bases and J lost 2, with 13 bases in between. CDR3 length: 15 amino acids. Germline V gene data show CDR1 as SGHRS and CDR2 as YFSETQ. CDR3 DNA sequence: TGCGCCAGCAGCTCCGGACAAGATTTCACAGATACGCAGTATTTT. Translating gives CASSSGQDFTDTQYF.

This clonotype is a singleton in its sample. The junction departs from germline at one end; a sequencing error may be responsible. The chain couples TRBV3-1 to TRBJ2-5; the D is unclear. Germline CDR1 and CDR2: LGHDT and YNNKEL (reference sequence). CDR3 length: 15 residues. CDR3 DNA: TGTGCCAGCAGCCAACACAGTGGCTTCCAAGGGACCCAGTACTTC. Encoded protein: CASSQHSGFQGTQYF.

The chain carries TRBV6-2 or TRBV6-3 and TRBJ2-3, with 10 bases lining up with TRBD1. The J segment lost 4 bases and the V segment lost 0 bases, leaving 1 base of the junction unmatched. The length of the CDR3 is 15 residues. Germline CDR1 is MNHEY and CDR2 is SVGEGT. The CDR3 coding sequence is TGTGCCAGCAGTTACTCCGGGACAGGGGCAGATACGCAGTATTTT. Its translation is CASSYSGTGADTQYF.

The chain recombines TRBV11-2 with TRBJ2-3; 13 nucleotides line up with TRBD2. The V gene's germline CDR1 is SGHAT and CDR2 FQNNGV. The CDR3 length is 16 residues. V shed 3 bases and J 4 bases; nucleotides not matched to a gene: 4. The CDR3 region is CASSFTSGRASDTQYF. In nucleotides, the CDR3 is TGTGCCAGCAGCTTTACTAGCGGGAGGGCCTCAGATACGCAGTATTTT.

This clonotype was counted ten times or more. This chain connects TRBV20-1 to TRBJ1-5; D gene uncertain. Germline V gives CDR1 DFQATT, CDR2 SNEGSKA (reference sequence). Deletions cut 1 base from V and 4 bases from J, with 5 bases between. This CDR3 spans 12 amino acids. The CDR3 DNA follows: TGCAGTGCTAGAGGAGGGAATCAGCCCCAGCATTTT. Translation: CSARGGNQPQHF.

There are many counts of this clonotype. This chain joins TRBV29-1 and TRBJ2-7; a weak D match, TRBD2 (5 bases). CDR3 length: 13 amino acids. Germline V gene lookup returns CDR1 SQVTM and CDR2 ANQGSEA. V dropped 1 base and J dropped 2 bases, with 9 bases sitting between them. The CDR3 sequence: CSVEGAGAYEQYF. The CDR3 bases are TGCAGCGTTGAAGGTGCCGGGGCCTACGAGCAGTACTTC.

This sequence joins TRBV6-2 or TRBV6-3 and TRBJ1-2; the D is unclear. Trimming stripped 8 bases from V and 3 bases from J, with 16 bases between. Per the germline V gene, CDR1 is MNHEY and CDR2 is SVGEGT. The CDR3 covers 14 residues. For the CDR3, the DNA is TGTGCCAGCGGCGGAGGCTGGGAAGACTATGGCTACACCTTC. This sequence encodes CASGGGWEDYGYTF.

This chain joins TRBV2 and TRBJ2-1, with 9 bases identical to TRBD2. Germline CDR1 is SNHLY and CDR2 is FYNNEI. V trimming: 4 bases; J trimming: 0 bases; junction bases outside the gene matches: 13. The CDR3 spans 19 residues. Here the CDR3 DNA reads TGTGCCAGCAGTGCGGTGACTAGCGGTTCCTTGAGCTCCTACAATGAGCAGTTCTTC. It translates to CASSAVTSGSLSSYNEQFF.

This clonotype turned up a few times. This chain joins TRBV29-1 and TRBJ2-1; 8 nucleotides align to TRBD2. CDR3 length equals 15 residues. The germline gives CDR1 SQVTM, CDR2 ANQGSEA. V lost 7 bases and J lost 6; bases outside the gene matches: 14. CDR3 sequence (DNA): TGCAGCGCTCAGGTCTGGCGGGAGGACCGCAATGAGCAGTTCTTC. Translating gives CSAQVWREDRNEQFF.

J is TRBJ2-3 and V is TRBV11-1, with TRBD1 as a possible D gene (5 bases). The CDR3 has 21 residues. The germline V gene has CDR1 SGHAT and CDR2 FQDESV (reference sequence). V dropped 5 bases and J dropped 2 bases, with 32 bases sitting between them. CDR3 DNA: TGTGCCAGCAGCCGCGACAGCCGTATTGGAACTGCCCGTGTTGTCACAGATACGCAGTATTTT. Its protein product is CASSRDSRIGTARVVTDTQYF.